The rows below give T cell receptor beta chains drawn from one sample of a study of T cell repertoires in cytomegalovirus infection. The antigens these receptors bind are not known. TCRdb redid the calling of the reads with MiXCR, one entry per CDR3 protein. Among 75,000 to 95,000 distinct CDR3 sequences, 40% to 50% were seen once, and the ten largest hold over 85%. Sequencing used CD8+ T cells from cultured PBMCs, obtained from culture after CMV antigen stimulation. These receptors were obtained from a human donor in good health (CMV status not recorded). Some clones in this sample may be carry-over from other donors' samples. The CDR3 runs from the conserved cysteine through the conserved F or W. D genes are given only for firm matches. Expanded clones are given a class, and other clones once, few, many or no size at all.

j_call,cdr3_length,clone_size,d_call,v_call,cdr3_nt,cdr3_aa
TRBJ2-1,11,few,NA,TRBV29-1,TGCAGCGTTTCACCAGAGGATGAGCAGTTCTTC,CSVSPEDEQFF
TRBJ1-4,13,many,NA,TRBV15,TGTGCCACCGCAGGTTATTCGAATGAAAAACTGTTTTTT,CATAGYSNEKLFF
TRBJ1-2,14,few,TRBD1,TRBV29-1,TGCAGCGTTGTGGGGGGACAGGGCGGCTATGGCTACACCTTC,CSVVGGQGGYGYTF
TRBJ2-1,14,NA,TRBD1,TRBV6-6,TGTGCCAGCAGTTACGGAGGACAGGGGGCCCCTCTCCTCTTC,CASSYGGQGAPLLF
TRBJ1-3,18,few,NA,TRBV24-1,TGTGCCACCAGTGAAGAAAATCCAGACCCGCACTCTGGAAACACCATATATTTT,CATSEENPDPHSGNTIYF
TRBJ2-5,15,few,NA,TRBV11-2,TGTGCCAGCAGTACACCAAGGACTGTTCAAGAGACCCAGTACTTC,CASSTPRTVQETQYF
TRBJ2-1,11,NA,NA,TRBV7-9,TGTGCCAGCAGCCGAATCAATGAGCAGTTCTTC,CASSRINEQFF
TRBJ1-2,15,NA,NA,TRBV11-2,TGTGCCAGCAGTTCCCACCCGGGACTTAACTATGGCTACACCTTC,CASSSHPGLNYGYTF
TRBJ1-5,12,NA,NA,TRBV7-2,TGTGCCAGCAGCTTTGGGAATCAGCCCCAGCATTTT,CASSFGNQPQHF
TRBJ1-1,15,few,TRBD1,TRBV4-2,TGTGCCAGCAGCCAGGACACAGGGGCCACCACTGAAGCTTTCTTT,CASSQDTGATTEAFF
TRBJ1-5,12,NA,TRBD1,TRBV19,TGTGCCAGTAGTGGACAGGGGTGGCCCCAGCATTTT,CASSGQGWPQHF
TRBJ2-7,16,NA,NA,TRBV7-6,TGTGCCAGCAGCCCAACGGTCCCCAGGGGAACCTACGAGCAGTACTTC,CASSPTVPRGTYEQYF
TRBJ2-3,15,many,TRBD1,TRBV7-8,TGTGCCAGCACCCCAGGACAGGGCCGCACAGATACGCAGTATTTT,CASTPGQGRTDTQYF
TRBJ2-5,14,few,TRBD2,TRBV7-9,TGTGCCAGCAGCCAAGCGGGGCCGCAAGAGACCCAGTACTTC,CASSQAGPQETQYF
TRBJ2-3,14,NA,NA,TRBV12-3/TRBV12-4,TGTGCCAGCAGTTTAGAGGTAGCGACAGATACGCAGTATTTT,CASSLEVATDTQYF
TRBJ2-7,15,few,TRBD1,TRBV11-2,TGTGCCAGCAGCACTGGACAGGGGCTCTCCTACGAGCAGTACTTC,CASSTGQGLSYEQYF
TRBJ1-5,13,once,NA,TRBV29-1,TGCAGCGTTGGGGGTACGGGCAATCAGCCCCAGCATTTT,CSVGGTGNQPQHF
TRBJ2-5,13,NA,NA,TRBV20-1,TGCAGTGCTAAGTTTAGAAGAGGGGAGACCCAGTACTTC,CSAKFRRGETQYF
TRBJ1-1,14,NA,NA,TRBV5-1,TGCGCCAGCAGCTTAGAGGGAATGAACACTGAAGCTTTCTTT,CASSLEGMNTEAFF
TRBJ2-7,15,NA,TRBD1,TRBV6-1,TGTGCCAGCAGTTATAGACAGGGCCGGGGTTACGAGCAGTACTTC,CASSYRQGRGYEQYF
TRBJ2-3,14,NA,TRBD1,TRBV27,TGTGCCAGCCAGACAGGGGGGGATGTAGATACGCAGTATTTT,CASQTGGDVDTQYF
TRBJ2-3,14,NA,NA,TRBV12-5,TGTGCTAGTGGCCCTTATGGTAGCACAGATACGCAGTATTTT,CASGPYGSTDTQYF
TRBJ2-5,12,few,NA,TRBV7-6,TGTGCCAGCAGCCCCTCTTCCGAGACCCAGTACTTC,CASSPSSETQYF
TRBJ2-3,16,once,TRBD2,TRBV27,TGTGCCAGCAGTTCGGGACTAGCGGGACGCACAGATACGCAGTATTTT,CASSSGLAGRTDTQYF
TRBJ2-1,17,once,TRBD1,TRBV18,TGTGCCAGCTCACCGGCACTGACAGGGGGCTTGTACAATGAGCAGTTCTTC,CASSPALTGGLYNEQFF
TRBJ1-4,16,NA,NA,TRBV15,TGTGCCACCAGCAGAGATGGCGGGGGCCCTAATGAAAAACTGTTTTTT,CATSRDGGGPNEKLFF
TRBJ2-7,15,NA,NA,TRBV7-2,TGTGCCAGCAGCTTACGGGACCGAACCCCTTACGAGCAGTACTTC,CASSLRDRTPYEQYF
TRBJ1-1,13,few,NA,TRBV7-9,TGTGCCAGCAGCACCCCTGGGAACACTGAAGCTTTCTTT,CASSTPGNTEAFF
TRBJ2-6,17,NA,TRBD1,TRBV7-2,TGTGCCAGCAGCTTCGGGACAGGCACCCTTCGGGCCAACGTCCTGACTTTC,CASSFGTGTLRANVLTF
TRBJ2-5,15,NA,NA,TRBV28,TGTGCCAGCAGTCCCCCCGGGACGAGACAAGAGACCCAGTACTTC,CASSPPGTRQETQYF
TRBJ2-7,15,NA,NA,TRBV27,TGTGCCAGCCGTTTATACCGGGACGGACCCTACGAGCAGTACTTC,CASRLYRDGPYEQYF
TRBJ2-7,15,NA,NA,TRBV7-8,TGTGCCAGCGGCTTAGGGGGCCGGGGGTCCTACGAGCAGTACTTC,CASGLGGRGSYEQYF
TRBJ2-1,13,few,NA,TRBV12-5,TGTGCTAGTGGTTTAGAGCCCTTGAATGAGCAGTTCTTC,CASGLEPLNEQFF
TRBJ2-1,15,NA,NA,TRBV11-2,TGTGCCAGCAGCTTCAGCAGGACGGGGTACAATGAGCAGTTCTTC,CASSFSRTGYNEQFF
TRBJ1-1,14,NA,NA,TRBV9,TGTGCCAGCAGCGTTTTACAGGGCCCCACTGAAGCTTTCTTT,CASSVLQGPTEAFF
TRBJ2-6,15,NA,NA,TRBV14,TGTGCCAGCAGCCCCCAGCTCTCTGGGGCCAACGTCCTGACTTTC,CASSPQLSGANVLTF
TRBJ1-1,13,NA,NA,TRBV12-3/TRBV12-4,TGTGCCAGCAGTTTATCGGCTTATACTGAAGCTTTCTTT,CASSLSAYTEAFF
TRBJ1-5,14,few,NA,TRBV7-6,TGTGCCAGCAGCAAAGGCGCTAGCAATCAGCCCCAGCATTTT,CASSKGASNQPQHF
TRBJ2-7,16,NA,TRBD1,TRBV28,TGTGCCAGCAGTTACCGCAGTGGACAGGGCCCGTACGAGCAGTACTTC,CASSYRSGQGPYEQYF
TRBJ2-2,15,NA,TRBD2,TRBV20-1,TGCAGTGCTAGAGTAACTAGCGGGAGGCCCGGGGAGCTGTTTTTT,CSARVTSGRPGELFF
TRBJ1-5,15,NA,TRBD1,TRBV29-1,TGCAGCGTTGCAGGTGACAGGGGTGGCAATCAGCCCCAGCATTTT,CSVAGDRGGNQPQHF
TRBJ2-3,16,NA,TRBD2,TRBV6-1,TGTGCCAGCAGTGCCTTAGCGGGAGGGCCGAGGGATACGCAGTATTTT,CASSALAGGPRDTQYF
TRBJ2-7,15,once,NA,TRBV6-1,TGTGCCAGCAGTGAATGGTCAGCCATGACCTACGAGCAGTACTTC,CASSEWSAMTYEQYF
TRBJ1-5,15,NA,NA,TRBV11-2,TGTGCCAGCAGCTTAGATTCAGCTGGGGATCAGCCCCAGCATTTT,CASSLDSAGDQPQHF
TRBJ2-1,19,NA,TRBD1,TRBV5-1,TGCGCCAGCAGCCAGACAGGGGCTGGGAGAAGGACTATATACAATGAGCAGTTCTTC,CASSQTGAGRRTIYNEQFF
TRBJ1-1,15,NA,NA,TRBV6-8,TGTGCCAGCAGGACGTTGAGCGAGATGAACACTGAAGCTTTCTTT,CASRTLSEMNTEAFF
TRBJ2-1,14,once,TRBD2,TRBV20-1,TGCAGTGCTAGACGAGCGGGAGGGGACAATGAGCAGTTCTTC,CSARRAGGDNEQFF
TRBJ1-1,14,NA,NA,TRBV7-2,TGTGCCAGCAGCCCCGGACAGCCAGTCACTGAAGCTTTCTTT,CASSPGQPVTEAFF
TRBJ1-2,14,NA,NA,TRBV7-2,TGTGCCAGCAGCTTAGGCCCAAGGAATCTTGGCTACACCTTC,CASSLGPRNLGYTF
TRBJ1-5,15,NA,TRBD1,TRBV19,TGTGCCAGTAGTGACAGGGGAAATGGGGTTCAGCCCCAGCATTTT,CASSDRGNGVQPQHF
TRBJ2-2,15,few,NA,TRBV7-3,TGTGCCAGCAGCTTAACAGGGGCGAACACCGGGGAGCTGTTTTTT,CASSLTGANTGELFF
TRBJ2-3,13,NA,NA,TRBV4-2,TGTGCCAGCAGCCAAGATTTCGGTGATACGCAGTATTTT,CASSQDFGDTQYF
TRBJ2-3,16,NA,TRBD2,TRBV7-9,TGTGCCAGCAGCTCTAGGGCGGGGGGGCCTTTGGATACGCAGTATTTT,CASSSRAGGPLDTQYF
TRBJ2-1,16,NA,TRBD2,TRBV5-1,TGCGCCAGCAGCTTGGCTAGCGGGAGCTCCTACAATGAGCAGTTCTTC,CASSLASGSSYNEQFF